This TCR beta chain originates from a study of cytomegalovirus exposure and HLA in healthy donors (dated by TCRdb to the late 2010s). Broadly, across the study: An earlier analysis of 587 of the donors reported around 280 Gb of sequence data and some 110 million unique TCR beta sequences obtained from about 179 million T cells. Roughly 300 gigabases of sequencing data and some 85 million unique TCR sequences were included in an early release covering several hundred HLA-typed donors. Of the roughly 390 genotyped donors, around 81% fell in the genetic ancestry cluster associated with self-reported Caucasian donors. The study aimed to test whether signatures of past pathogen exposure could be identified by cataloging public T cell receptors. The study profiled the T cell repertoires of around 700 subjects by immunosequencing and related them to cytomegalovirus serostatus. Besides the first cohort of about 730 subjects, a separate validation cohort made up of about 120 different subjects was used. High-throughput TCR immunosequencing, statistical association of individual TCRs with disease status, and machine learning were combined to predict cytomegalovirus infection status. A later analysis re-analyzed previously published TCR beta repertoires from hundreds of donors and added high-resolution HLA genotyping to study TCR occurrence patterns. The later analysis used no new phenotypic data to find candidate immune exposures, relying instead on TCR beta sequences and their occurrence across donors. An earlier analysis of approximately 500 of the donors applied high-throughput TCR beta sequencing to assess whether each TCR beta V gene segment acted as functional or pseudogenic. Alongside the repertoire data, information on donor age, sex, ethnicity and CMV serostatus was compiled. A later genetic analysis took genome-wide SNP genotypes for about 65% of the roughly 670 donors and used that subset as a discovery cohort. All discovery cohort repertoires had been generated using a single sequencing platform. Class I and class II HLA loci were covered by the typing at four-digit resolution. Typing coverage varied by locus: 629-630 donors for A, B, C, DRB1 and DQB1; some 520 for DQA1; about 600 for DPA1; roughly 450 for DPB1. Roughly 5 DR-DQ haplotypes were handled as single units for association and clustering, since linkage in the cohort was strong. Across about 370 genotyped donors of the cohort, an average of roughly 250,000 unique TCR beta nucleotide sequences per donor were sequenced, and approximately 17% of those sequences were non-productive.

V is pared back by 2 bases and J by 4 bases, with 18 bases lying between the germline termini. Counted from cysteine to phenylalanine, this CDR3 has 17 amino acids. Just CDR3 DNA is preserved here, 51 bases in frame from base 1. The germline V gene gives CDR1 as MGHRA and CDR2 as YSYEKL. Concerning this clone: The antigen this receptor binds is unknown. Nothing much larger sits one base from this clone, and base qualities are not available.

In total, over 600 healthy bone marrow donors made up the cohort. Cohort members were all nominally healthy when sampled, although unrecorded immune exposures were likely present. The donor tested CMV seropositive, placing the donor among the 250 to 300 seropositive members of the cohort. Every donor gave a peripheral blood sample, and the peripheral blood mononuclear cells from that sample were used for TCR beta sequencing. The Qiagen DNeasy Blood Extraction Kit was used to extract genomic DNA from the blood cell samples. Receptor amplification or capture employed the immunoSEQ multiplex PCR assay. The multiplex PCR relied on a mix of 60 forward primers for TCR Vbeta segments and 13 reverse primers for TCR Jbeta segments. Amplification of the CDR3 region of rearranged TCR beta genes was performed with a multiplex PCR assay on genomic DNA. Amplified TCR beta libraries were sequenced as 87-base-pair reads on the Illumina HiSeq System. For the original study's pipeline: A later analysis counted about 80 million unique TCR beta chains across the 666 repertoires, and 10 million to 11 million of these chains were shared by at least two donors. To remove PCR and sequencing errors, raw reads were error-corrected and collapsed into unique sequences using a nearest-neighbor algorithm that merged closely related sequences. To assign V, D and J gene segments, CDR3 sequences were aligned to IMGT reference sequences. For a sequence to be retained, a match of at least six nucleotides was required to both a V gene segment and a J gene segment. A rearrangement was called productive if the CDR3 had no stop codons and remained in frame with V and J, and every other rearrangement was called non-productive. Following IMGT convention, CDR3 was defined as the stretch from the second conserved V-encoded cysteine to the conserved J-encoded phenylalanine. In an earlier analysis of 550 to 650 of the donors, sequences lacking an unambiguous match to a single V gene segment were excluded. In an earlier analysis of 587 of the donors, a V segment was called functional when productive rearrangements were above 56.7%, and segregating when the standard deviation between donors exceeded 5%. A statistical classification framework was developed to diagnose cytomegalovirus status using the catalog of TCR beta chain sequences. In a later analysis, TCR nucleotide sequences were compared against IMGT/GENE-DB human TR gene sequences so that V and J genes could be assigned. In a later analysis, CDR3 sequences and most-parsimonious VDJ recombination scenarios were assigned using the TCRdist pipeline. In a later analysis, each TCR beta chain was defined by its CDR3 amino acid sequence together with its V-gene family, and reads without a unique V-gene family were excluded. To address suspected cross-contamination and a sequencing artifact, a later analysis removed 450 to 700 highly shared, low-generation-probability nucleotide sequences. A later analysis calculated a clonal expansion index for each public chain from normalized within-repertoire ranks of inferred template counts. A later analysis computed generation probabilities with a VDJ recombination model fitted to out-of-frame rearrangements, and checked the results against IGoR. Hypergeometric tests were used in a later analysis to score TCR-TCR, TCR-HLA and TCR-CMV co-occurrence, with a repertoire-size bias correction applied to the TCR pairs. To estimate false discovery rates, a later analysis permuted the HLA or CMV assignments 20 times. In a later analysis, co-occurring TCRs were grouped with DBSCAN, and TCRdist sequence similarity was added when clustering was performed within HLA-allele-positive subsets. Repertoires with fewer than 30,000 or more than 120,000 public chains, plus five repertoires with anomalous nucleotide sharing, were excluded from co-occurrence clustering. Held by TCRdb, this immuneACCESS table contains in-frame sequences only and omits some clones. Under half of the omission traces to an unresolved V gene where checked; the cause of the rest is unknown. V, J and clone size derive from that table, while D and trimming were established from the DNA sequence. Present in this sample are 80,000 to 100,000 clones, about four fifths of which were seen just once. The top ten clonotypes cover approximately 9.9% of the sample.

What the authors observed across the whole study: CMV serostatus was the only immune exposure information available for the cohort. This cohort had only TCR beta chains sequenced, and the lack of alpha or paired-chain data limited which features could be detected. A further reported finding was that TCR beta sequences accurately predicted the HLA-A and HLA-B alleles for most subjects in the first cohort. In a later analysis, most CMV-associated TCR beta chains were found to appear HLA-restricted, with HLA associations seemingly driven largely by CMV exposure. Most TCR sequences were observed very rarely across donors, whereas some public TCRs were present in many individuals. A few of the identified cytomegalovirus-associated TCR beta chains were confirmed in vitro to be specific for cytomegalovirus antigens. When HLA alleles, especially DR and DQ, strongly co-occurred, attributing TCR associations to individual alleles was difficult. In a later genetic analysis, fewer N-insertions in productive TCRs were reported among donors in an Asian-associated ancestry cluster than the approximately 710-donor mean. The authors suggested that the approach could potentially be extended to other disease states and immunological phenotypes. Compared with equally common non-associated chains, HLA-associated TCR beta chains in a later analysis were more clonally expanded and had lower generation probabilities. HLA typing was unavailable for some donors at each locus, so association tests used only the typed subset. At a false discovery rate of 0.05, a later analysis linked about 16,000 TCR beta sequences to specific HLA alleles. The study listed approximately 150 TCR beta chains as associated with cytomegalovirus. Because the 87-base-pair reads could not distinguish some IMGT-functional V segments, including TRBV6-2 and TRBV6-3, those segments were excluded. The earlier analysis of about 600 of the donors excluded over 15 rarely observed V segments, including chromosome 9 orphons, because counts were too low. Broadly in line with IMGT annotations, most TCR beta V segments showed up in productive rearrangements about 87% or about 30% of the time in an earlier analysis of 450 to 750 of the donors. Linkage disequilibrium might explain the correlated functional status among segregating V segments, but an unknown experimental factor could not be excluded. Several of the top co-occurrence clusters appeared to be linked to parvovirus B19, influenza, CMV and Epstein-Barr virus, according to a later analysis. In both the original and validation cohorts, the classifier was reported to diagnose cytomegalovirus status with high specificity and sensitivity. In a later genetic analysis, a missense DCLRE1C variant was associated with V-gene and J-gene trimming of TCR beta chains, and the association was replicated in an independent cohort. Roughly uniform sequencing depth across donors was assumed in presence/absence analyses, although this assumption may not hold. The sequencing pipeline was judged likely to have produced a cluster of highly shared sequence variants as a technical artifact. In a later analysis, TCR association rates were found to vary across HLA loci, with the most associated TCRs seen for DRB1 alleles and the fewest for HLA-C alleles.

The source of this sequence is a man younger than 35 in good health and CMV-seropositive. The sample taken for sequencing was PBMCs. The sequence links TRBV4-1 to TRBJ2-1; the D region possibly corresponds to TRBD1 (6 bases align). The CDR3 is CASSQQDSSLTYNEQFF. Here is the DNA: TGCGCCAGCAGCCAACAGGACAGCAGCCTAACATACAATGAGCAGTTCTTC.